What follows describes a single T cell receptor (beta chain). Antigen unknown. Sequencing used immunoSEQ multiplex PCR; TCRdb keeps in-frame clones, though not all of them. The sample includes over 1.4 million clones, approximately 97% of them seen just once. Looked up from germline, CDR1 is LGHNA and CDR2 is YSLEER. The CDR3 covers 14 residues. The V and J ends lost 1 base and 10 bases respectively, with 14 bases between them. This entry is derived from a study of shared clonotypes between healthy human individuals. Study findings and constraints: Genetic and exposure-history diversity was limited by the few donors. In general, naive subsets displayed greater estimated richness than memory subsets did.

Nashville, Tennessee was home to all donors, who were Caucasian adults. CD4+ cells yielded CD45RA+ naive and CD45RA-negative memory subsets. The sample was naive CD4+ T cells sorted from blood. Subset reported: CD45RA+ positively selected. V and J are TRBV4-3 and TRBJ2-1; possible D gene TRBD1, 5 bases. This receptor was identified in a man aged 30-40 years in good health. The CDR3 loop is CASSQGRTFGEQFF. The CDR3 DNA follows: TGCGCCAGCAGCCAAGGCCGGACATTTGGGGAGCAGTTCTTC.